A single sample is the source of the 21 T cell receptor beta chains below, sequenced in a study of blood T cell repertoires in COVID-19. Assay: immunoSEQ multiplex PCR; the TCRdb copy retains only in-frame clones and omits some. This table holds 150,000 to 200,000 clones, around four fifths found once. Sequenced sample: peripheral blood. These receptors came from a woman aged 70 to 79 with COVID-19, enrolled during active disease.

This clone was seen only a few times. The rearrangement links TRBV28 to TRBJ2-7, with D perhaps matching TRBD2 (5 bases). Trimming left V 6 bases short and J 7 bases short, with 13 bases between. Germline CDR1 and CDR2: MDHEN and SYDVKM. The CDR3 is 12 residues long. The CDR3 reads CASSSIWEEQYV. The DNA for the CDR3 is TGTGCCAGCAGCTCCATTTGGGAGGAGCAGTACGTC.

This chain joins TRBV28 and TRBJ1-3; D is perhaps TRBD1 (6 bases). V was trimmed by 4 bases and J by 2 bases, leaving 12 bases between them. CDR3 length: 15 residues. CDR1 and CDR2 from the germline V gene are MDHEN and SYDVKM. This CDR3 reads CASSWAGGPGNTIYF. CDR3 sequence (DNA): TGTGCCAGCAGTTGGGCCGGGGGGCCTGGAAACACCATATATTTT.

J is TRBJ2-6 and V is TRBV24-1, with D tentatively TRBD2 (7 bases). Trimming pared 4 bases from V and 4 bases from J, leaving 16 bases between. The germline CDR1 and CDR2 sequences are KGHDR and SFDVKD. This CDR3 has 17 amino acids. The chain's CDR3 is CATSESRGGAGANVLTF. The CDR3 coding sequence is TGTGCCACCAGTGAGTCCAGGGGAGGGGCGGGGGCCAACGTCCTGACTTTC.

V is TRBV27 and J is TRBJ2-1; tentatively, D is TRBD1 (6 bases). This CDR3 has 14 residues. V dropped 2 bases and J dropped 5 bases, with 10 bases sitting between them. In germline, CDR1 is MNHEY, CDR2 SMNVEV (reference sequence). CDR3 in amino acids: CASSLGGQNNEQFF. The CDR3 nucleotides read TGTGCCAGCAGTTTAGGTGGACAGAACAATGAGCAGTTCTTC.

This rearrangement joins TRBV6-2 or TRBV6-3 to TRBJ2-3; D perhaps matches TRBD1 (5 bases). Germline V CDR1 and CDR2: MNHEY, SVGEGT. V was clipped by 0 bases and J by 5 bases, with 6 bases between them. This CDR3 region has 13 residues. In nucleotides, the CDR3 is TGTGCCAGCAGTTACTCAGGGGTAGATACGCAGTATTTT. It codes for CASSYSGVDTQYF.

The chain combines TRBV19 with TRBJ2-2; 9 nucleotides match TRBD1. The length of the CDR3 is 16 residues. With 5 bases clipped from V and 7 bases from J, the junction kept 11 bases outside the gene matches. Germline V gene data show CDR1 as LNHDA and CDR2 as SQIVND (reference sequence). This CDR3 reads CASSPNRGRRGGELFF. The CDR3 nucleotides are TGTGCCAGTAGTCCTAACAGGGGGCGCCGGGGCGGGGAGCTGTTTTTT.

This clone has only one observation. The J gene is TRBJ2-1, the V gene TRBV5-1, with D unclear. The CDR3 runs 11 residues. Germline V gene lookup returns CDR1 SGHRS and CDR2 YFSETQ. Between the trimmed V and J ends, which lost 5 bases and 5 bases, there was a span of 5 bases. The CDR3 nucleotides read TGCGCCAGCAGTTCTCACAATGAGCAGTTCTTC. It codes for CASSSHNEQFF.

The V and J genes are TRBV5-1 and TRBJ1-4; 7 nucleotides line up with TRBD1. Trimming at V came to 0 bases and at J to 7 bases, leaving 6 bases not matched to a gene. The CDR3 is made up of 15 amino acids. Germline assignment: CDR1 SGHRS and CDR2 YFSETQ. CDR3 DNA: TGCGCCAGCAGCTTGGCGGGACAGCTTAGTGAAAAACTGTTTTTT. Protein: CASSLAGQLSEKLFF.

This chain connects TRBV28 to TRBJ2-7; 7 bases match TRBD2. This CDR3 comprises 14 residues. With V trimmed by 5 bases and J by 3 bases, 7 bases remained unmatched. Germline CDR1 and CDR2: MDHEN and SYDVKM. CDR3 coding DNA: TGTGCCAGCAGTCCTGGGCTAGCGGTCTACGAGCAGTACTTC. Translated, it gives CASSPGLAVYEQYF.

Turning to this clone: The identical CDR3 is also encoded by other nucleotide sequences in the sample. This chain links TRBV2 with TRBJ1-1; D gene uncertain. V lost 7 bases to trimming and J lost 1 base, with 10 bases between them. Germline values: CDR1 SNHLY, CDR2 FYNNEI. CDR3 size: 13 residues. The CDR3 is CASNIDSNTEAFF. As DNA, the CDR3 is TGTGCCAGCAATATAGATTCGAACACTGAAGCTTTCTTT. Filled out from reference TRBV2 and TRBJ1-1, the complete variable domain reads EPEVTQTPSHQVTQMGQEVILRCVPISNHLYFYWYRQILGQKVEFLVSFYNNEISEKSEIFDDQFSVERPDGSNFTLKIRSTKLEDSAMYFCASNIDSNTEAFFGQGTRLTVV.

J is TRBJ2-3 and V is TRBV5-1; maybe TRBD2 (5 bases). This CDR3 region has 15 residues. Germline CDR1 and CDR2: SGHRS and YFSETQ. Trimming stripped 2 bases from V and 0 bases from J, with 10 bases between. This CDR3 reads CASSFGGLSTDTQYF. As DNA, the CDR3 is TGCGCCAGCAGCTTCGGCGGACTTAGCACAGATACGCAGTATTTT.

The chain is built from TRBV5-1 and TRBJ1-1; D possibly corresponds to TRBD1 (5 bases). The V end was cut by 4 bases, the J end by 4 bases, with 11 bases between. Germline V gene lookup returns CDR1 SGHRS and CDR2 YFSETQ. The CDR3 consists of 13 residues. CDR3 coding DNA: TGCGCCAGCAGCGTGACAGAGAGCACTGAAGCTTTCTTT. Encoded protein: CASSVTESTEAFF. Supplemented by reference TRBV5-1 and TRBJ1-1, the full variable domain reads KAGVTQTPRYLIKTRGQQVTLSCSPISGHRSVSWYQQTPGQGLQFLFEYFSETQRNKGNFPGRFSGRQFSNSRSEMNVSTLELGDSALYLCASSVTESTEAFFGQGTRLTVV.

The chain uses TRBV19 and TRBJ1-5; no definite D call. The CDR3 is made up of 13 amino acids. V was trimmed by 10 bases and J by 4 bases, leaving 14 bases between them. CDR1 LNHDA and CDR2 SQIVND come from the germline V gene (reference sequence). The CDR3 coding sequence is TGTGCCACCTCGATTACGGGGAATCAGCCCCAGCATTTT. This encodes CATSITGNQPQHF.

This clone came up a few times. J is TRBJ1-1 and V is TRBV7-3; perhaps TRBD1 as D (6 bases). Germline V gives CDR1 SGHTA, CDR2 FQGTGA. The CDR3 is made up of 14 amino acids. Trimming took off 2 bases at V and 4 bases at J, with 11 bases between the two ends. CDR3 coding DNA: TGTGCCAGCAGCTTAGGGGGGGCGACCACTGAAGCTTTCTTT. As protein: CASSLGGATTEAFF.

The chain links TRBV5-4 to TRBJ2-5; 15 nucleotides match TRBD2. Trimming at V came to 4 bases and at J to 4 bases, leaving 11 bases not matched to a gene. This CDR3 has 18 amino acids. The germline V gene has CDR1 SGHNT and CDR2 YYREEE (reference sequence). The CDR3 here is CASSPGGTSGGYGETQYF. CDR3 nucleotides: TGTGCCAGCAGCCCAGGTGGGACTAGCGGGGGGTATGGAGAGACCCAGTACTTC.

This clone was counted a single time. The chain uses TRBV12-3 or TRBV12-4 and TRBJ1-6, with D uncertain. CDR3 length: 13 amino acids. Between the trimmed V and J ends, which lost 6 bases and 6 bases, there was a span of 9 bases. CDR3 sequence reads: CASSKPSNSPLHF. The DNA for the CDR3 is TGTGCCAGCAGCAAACCCAGTAATTCACCCCTCCACTTT.

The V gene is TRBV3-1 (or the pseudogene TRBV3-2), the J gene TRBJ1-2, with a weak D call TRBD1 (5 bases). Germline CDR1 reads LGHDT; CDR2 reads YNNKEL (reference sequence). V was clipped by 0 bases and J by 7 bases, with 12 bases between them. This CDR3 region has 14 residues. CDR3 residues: CASSQELRRGGYTF. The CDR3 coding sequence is TGTGCCAGCAGCCAAGAACTCCGGAGGGGTGGCTACACCTTC.

CDR3 protein: CASSEFRGARGYTF. The CDR3 DNA reads as TGTGCCAGCAGTGAATTTCGGGGGGCGCGAGGCTACACCTTC. This chain joins TRBV6-1 and TRBJ1-2; D might be TRBD1 (6 bases). Between the trimmed V and J ends, which lost 2 bases and 8 bases, there was a span of 15 bases. CDR1 and CDR2 (germline): MNHNS, SASEGT. The CDR3 consists of 14 residues.

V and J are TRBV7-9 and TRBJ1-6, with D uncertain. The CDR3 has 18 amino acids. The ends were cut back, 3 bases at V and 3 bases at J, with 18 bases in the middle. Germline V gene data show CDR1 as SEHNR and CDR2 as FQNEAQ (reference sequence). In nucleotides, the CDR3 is TGTGCCAGCAGCTTGCGATCATGGGGAGGGAGCTATAATTCACCCCTCCACTTT. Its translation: CASSLRSWGGSYNSPLHF.

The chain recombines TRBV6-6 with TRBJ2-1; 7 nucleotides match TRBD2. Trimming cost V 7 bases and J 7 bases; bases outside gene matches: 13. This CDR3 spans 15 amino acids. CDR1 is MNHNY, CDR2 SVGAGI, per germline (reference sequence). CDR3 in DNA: TGTGCCAGCAAGCCGACCGGGACTACCCCAAATGAGCAGTTCTTC. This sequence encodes CASKPTGTTPNEQFF.

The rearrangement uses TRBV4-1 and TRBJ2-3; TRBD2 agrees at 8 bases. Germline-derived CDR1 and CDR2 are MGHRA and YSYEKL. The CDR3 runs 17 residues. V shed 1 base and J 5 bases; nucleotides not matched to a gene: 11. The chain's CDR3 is CASSQAGNGRAGDTQYF. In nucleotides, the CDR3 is TGCGCCAGCAGCCAAGCCGGAAACGGGAGGGCGGGAGATACGCAGTATTTT.